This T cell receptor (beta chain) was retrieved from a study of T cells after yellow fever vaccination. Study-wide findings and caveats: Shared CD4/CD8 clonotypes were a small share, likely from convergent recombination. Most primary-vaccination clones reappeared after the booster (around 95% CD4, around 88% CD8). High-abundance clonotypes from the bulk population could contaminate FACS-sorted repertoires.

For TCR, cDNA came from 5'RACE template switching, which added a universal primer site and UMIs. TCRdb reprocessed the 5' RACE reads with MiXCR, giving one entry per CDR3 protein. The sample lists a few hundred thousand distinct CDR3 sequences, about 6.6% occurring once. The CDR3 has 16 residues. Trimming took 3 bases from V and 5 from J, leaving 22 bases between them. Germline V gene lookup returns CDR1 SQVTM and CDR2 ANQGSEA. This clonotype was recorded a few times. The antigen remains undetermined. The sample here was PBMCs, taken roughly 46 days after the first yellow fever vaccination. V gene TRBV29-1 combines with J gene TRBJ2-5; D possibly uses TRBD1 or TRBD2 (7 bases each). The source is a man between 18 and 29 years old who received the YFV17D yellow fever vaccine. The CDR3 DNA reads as TGCAGCGTTGACCTCACCCGGGACCAGGGGGGGGAGACCCAGTACTTC. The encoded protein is CSVDLTRDQGGETQYF.